This TCR beta chain was sequenced during a study of STAT3 mutations in large granular lymphocyte leukemia. Across the study: Canonical activating STAT3 mutations were detected in roughly half of the longitudinally sequenced T-LGLL patients. Whole-study findings and limits: In several patients, dominant TCR clone burden exceeded STAT3 mutant burden. Every T-LGLL patient had at least one immunodominant TCRbeta clonotype.

For this clone: What it binds is not known.

Each sample's TCRbeta library yielded on average around 41,000 productive templates. Here immunoSEQ multiplex PCR was the method, and the copy in TCRdb shows in-frame clones only, minus some. The sample gives approximately 9,800 clones, roughly 87% of which show up once; around a quarter is in the top ten. Deletions cut 8 bases from V and 1 base from J, with 13 bases between. The germline gives CDR1 LNHDA, CDR2 SQIVND (reference sequence). The CDR3 consists of 14 residues. What was sequenced was peripheral blood mononuclear cells. V is TRBV19 and J is TRBJ2-3; the D is unclear. The receptor's source is a man in his fifties or sixties with T-cell large granular lymphocyte leukemia. Some clones in this sample may be carry-over from other donors' samples. Here the CDR3 DNA reads TGTGCCAGTCGCCCGTCCCTTCGCACAGATACGCAGTATTTT. Protein sequence: CASRPSLRTDTQYF.